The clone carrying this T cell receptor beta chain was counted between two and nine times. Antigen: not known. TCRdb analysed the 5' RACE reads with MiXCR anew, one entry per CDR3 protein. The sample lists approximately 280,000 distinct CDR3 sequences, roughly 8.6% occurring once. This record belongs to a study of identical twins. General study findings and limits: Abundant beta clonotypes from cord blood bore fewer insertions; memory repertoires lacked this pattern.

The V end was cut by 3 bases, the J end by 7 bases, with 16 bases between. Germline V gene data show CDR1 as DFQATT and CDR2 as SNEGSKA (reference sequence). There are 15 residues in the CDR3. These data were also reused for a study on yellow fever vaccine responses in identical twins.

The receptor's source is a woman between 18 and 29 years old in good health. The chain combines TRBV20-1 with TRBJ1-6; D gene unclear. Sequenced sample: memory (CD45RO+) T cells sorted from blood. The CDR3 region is CSASGPVPRNSPLHF. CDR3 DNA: TGCAGTGCTAGCGGTCCGGTGCCGAGGAATTCACCCCTCCACTTT.